This entry features one T cell receptor (beta chain) sequence. In the study's own analysis: Amplification of reference gene primers was used by the study to estimate nucleated cell counts. Here immunoSEQ multiplex PCR was the method, and the copy in TCRdb shows in-frame clones only, minus some. The V and J calls and clone size are taken from that table; D and trimming were inferred from the DNA. The sample has tens of thousands of clones, approximately 78% seen once. This entry is derived from a study of blood T cell repertoires in COVID-19. Whole-study context: The United States, Italy and Spain were the sources of the acute and convalescent COVID-19 samples. PBMCs, B-cell-depleted T cells, or T cells were the source of the cDNA or gDNA that made up the material.

This TCR was sampled from a human donor with acute or convalescent COVID-19. The donor label of this sample is uncertain. Sequencing used peripheral blood.

The CDR3 DNA sequence: TGTGCCAGCAGCTTAGGGCACCATAGCGGGAGCACAGATACGCAGTATTTT. Translating it yields CASSLGHHSGSTDTQYF. This sequence joins TRBV7-9 and TRBJ2-3; 7 nucleotides align to TRBD2. Per the germline V gene, CDR1 is SEHNR and CDR2 is FQNEAQ (reference sequence). V trimming: 1 base; J trimming: 0 bases; junction bases outside the gene matches: 7. The CDR3 sequence is 17 residues long.